The rows below give T cell receptor beta chains drawn from one sample of a study of cytomegalovirus exposure and HLA in healthy donors. Only in-frame clones appear in the TCRdb table, and some are missing; sequencing was by immunoSEQ multiplex PCR. The sample lists 95,000 to 100,000 clones, over 75% occurring once. The sequenced sample consisted of PBMCs. Receptors were obtained from a female donor in good health and CMV-seropositive. The CDR3 runs from the conserved cysteine through the conserved F or W. Each record gives: V gene, D gene, J gene, CDR3 DNA, CDR3 protein. D genes are given only for firm matches.

V gene: TRBV4-1
D gene: TRBD1
J gene: TRBJ2-7
CDR3 DNA: TGCGCCAGCAGCCAAGTTACCCTAGGGGGCTACTACGAGCAGTACTTC
CDR3 protein: CASSQVTLGGYYEQYF

V gene: TRBV6-6
D gene: -
J gene: TRBJ1-5
CDR3 DNA: TGTGCCAGCGGCTGGTCATTTGACAGTAGCAATCAGCCCCAGCATTTT
CDR3 protein: CASGWSFDSSNQPQHF

V gene: TRBV5-6
D gene: -
J gene: TRBJ2-3
CDR3 DNA: TGTGCCAGCAGCTTGGGGTCGGGGGGCGGTACGCAGTATTTT
CDR3 protein: CASSLGSGGGTQYF

V gene: TRBV21-1
D gene: -
J gene: TRBJ2-1
CDR3 DNA: TGTGCCAGCAGCCCCTACCTTGGACTAGCGGGGGGGCAGCTCTCCTACAATGAGCAGTTCTTC
CDR3 protein: CASSPYLGLAGGQLSYNEQFF

V gene: TRBV30
D gene: TRBD1
J gene: TRBJ2-7
CDR3 DNA: TGTGCCTGGAGCGAAGTCGGACAGGGGTTCTACGAGCAGTACTTC
CDR3 protein: CAWSEVGQGFYEQYF

V gene: TRBV27
D gene: TRBD2
J gene: TRBJ2-2
CDR3 DNA: TGTGCCAGCAGTTTGGGACTAGCGGGAGACACCGGGGAGCTGTTTTTT
CDR3 protein: CASSLGLAGDTGELFF

V gene: TRBV28
D gene: -
J gene: TRBJ2-2
CDR3 DNA: TGTGCCAGCAAGCGGGTATCGGCGAACACCGGGGAGCTGTTTTTT
CDR3 protein: CASKRVSANTGELFF

V gene: TRBV5-6
D gene: -
J gene: TRBJ1-3
CDR3 DNA: TGTGCCAGCAGCTTGGCGGTCGGCAGGGGCGCAGGTAGAAACACCATATATTTT
CDR3 protein: CASSLAVGRGAGRNTIYF

V gene: TRBV19
D gene: -
J gene: TRBJ2-5
CDR3 DNA: TGTGCCAGTAGTATTGTTGGAGGATCCGGAGAGACCCAGTACTTC
CDR3 protein: CASSIVGGSGETQYF

V gene: TRBV10-2
D gene: -
J gene: TRBJ1-1
CDR3 DNA: TGCGCCAGCAGCCTATTGAACACTGAAGCTTTCTTT
CDR3 protein: CASSLLNTEAFF

V gene: TRBV19
D gene: TRBD2
J gene: TRBJ2-3
CDR3 DNA: TGTGCCAGCAGACCGCTAGCGGGGGTCTTTGTGGATACGCAGTATTTT
CDR3 protein: CASRPLAGVFVDTQYF